Listed below are T cell receptor beta chains from one sample, sequenced in a study of naive and memory T cell subsets. TCRdb reprocessed the UMI-ligation and nested PCR reads with MiXCR, giving one entry per CDR3 protein. The profile shows approximately 140,000 distinct CDR3 sequences, approximately 18% of them singletons. The sequenced material came from naive CD8+ T cells from blood. The receptors shown here come from a human donor in good health. Each CDR3 is given with its conserved first and last residue. A D gene is named only where the DNA matches it firmly. Part of the rows lack a size; the others show once, few, many or a class for expanded clones.

d_gene	v_gene	abundance	j_gene	CDR3nt	CDR3aa
NA	TRBV4-1	few	TRBJ1-1	TGCGCCAGCAGCCAAGACAGGGTGAACACTGAAGCTTTCTTT	CASSQDRVNTEAFF
TRBD1	TRBV4-1	NA	TRBJ2-1	TGCGCCAGCAGCCACATGGGACAGGGTTTTTACAATGAGCAGTTCTTC	CASSHMGQGFYNEQFF
NA	TRBV2	once	TRBJ2-7	TGTGCCAGCAGTGCGGAGGGTTTGGGGCAAAGCTCCTACGAGCAGTACTTC	CASSAEGLGQSSYEQYF
NA	TRBV6-5	NA	TRBJ1-1	TGTGCCAGCACCTCTTGGGGATCTCGACCTGAAGCTTTCTTT	CASTSWGSRPEAFF
TRBD1	TRBV5-1	few	TRBJ1-1	TGCGCCAGCAGCGGAGGACAGGGGGCCGACACTGAAGCTTTCTTT	CASSGGQGADTEAFF
NA	TRBV12-3/TRBV12-4	NA	TRBJ2-1	TGTGCCAGCTGGGGTAGATACAATGAGCAGTTCTTC	CASWGRYNEQFF
NA	TRBV28	NA	TRBJ1-5	TGTGCCAGCAGCCGATCCTGGACAGCTAGCAATCAGCCCCAGCATTTT	CASSRSWTASNQPQHF
TRBD1	TRBV29-1	few	TRBJ2-1	TGCAGCGCCGGGACAGCCTACAATGAGCAGTTCTTC	CSAGTAYNEQFF
TRBD2	TRBV27	NA	TRBJ2-2	TGTGCCAGCAGTCAACTAGCGACCACCGGGGAGCTGTTTTTT	CASSQLATTGELFF
NA	TRBV12-3/TRBV12-4	NA	TRBJ1-1	TGTGCCAGCAGTTCCAGGGTAGTGGTGGAAGAAGCTTTCTTT	CASSSRVVVEEAFF
TRBD2	TRBV12-3/TRBV12-4	NA	TRBJ2-1	TGTGCCAGCAGTATCCAACCGGGACTAGCGTACAATGAGCAGTTCTTC	CASSIQPGLAYNEQFF
NA	TRBV11-2	NA	TRBJ2-2	TGTGCCAGCAGCTCGTGGCGGACGAACACCGGGGAGCTGTTTTTT	CASSSWRTNTGELFF
NA	TRBV28	few	TRBJ1-1	TGTGCCAGCAGGCGACCTTGGACAGCCAACACTGAAGCTTTCTTT	CASRRPWTANTEAFF
NA	TRBV28	few	TRBJ2-4	TGTGCCAGCAGTTTACTGCCAGCGGACAGTACTGCAAACATTCAGTACTTC	CASSLLPADSTANIQYF
TRBD1	TRBV6-5	few	TRBJ2-7	TGTGCCAGCAGTTACCGGGACAGGGGTAGCGACGAGCAGTACTTC	CASSYRDRGSDEQYF
NA	TRBV4-1	NA	TRBJ2-7	TGCGCCAGCAGCCAAGTCAAGGGGGAATACGAGCAGTACTTC	CASSQVKGEYEQYF
NA	TRBV29-1	few	TRBJ1-1	TGCAGCCTAGTGGAGAACACTGAAGCTTTCTTT	CSLVENTEAFF
TRBD2	TRBV20-1	NA	TRBJ2-7	TGCAGTGCTAGCGCTAGCGGGAGTGACGAGCAGTACTTC	CSASASGSDEQYF
NA	TRBV6-5	NA	TRBJ1-6	TGTGCCAGCAGTTACTCGGCAGGGTTGGGGCTCCACTTT	CASSYSAGLGLHF
NA	TRBV29-1	NA	TRBJ2-2	TGCAGCGTTGAACTCGGGTCTAACACCGGGGAGCTGTTTTTT	CSVELGSNTGELFF
NA	TRBV29-1	many	TRBJ1-2	TGCAGCGTTGAGACCCATAACTATGGCTACACCTTC	CSVETHNYGYTF
TRBD1	TRBV7-6	few	TRBJ2-1	TGTGCCAGCCGGGTCGGACCAGGGGGTGGTTCAGGGATACCCTATGAGCAGTTCTTC	CASRVGPGGGSGIPYEQFF
NA	TRBV29-1	NA	TRBJ1-3	TGCAGCGTTCTAAGTTTGGGAACTGGAAACACCATATATTTT	CSVLSLGTGNTIYF
TRBD1	TRBV20-1	few	TRBJ1-1	TGCAGTACCAACGATACAGGGGGCAGGGCTGAAGCTTTCTTT	CSTNDTGGRAEAFF
NA	TRBV20-1	NA	TRBJ2-1	TGCAGTGCTAGAGAGGCAAGGAACTCCTACAATGAGCAGTTCTTC	CSAREARNSYNEQFF
TRBD2	TRBV2	NA	TRBJ2-1	TGTGCCAGCAGTGATCCTAGCGGCTACAATGAGCAGTTCTTC	CASSDPSGYNEQFF
NA	TRBV4-1	many	TRBJ2-4	TGCGCCAGCAGCCAAGTTCCGGAGGTGGGGGACATTCAGTACTTC	CASSQVPEVGDIQYF
NA	TRBV4-2	NA	TRBJ1-6	TGTGCCAGCAGCCAGACGACAGCGCCGGGGTCACCCCTCCACTTT	CASSQTTAPGSPLHF
TRBD1	TRBV29-1	few	TRBJ2-2	TGCAGCGGTACACAGGGGGCCGGGGAGCTGTTTTTT	CSGTQGAGELFF
NA	TRBV28	few	TRBJ2-1	TGTGCCAGTTGCCTCCAGGGTGGGGACAATGAGCAGTTCTTC	CASCLQGGDNEQFF
NA	TRBV2	NA	TRBJ2-7	TGTGCCAGCAGTGGGGTTGAGTACGAGCAGTACTTC	CASSGVEYEQYF